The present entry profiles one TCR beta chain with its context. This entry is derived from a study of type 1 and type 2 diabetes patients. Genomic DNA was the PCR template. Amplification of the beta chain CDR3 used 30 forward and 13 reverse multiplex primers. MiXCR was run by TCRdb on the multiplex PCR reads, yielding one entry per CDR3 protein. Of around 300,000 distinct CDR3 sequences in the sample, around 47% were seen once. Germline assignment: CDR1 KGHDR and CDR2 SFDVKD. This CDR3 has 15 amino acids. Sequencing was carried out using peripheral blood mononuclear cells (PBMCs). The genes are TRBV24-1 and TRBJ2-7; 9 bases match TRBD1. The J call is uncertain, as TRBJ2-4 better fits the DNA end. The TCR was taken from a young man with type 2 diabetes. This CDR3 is CATLFHRGRYGIQYF. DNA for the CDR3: TGTGCCACCCTCTTCCACAGGGGGCGATATGGCATTCAGTACTTC.